What follows are 3 T cell receptor beta chains derived from one specimen sequenced in a study of CD8 T cells in ankylosing spondylitis. TCRdb re-analysed the 5' RACE reads in MiXCR, keeping a single row per CDR3 protein. There are 200,000 to 250,000 distinct CDR3 sequences in the sample; about 10% occur only once, and about 6.8% lies in the top ten. Sequenced material: blood, either unsorted or a sorted T cell fraction (not recorded which). These receptors all come from a male donor with ankylosing spondylitis or in good health (not recorded which).

This clonotype was picked up many times. This rearrangement joins TRBV20-1 to TRBJ2-1; 9 bases line up with TRBD2. CDR1 and CDR2 (germline): DFQATT, SNEGSKA (reference sequence). The trim removed 6 bases at V and 4 bases at J, leaving 7 bases unmatched. CDR3 size: 14 residues. The CDR3 coding sequence is TGCAGTGCCCCCGCGGGGGGGCCTTACAATGAGCAGTTCTTC. Translation gives CSAPAGGPYNEQFF.

CDR3 region: CASSLFGHAGELFF. The CDR3 nucleotides are TGCGCCAGCAGCTTGTTTGGGCATGCCGGGGAGCTGTTTTTT. The chain joins TRBV5-1 to TRBJ2-2; the D is unclear. Trimming shortened V by 1 base and J by 6 bases, and 10 bases separated the two germline ends. The CDR3 is made up of 14 amino acids. Germline CDR1 and CDR2: SGHRS and YFSETQ.

The chain combines TRBV7-9 with TRBJ2-7; 8 bases line up with TRBD1. This CDR3 is built from 17 residues. Per germline, CDR1 SEHNR and CDR2 FQNEAQ (reference sequence). V lost 2 bases to trimming and J lost 0 bases; unmatched junction nucleotides: 9. The CDR3 reads CASSLRTGTVSSYEQYF. In nucleotides, the CDR3 is TGTGCCAGCAGCTTAAGGACAGGGACGGTCAGCTCCTACGAGCAGTACTTC.